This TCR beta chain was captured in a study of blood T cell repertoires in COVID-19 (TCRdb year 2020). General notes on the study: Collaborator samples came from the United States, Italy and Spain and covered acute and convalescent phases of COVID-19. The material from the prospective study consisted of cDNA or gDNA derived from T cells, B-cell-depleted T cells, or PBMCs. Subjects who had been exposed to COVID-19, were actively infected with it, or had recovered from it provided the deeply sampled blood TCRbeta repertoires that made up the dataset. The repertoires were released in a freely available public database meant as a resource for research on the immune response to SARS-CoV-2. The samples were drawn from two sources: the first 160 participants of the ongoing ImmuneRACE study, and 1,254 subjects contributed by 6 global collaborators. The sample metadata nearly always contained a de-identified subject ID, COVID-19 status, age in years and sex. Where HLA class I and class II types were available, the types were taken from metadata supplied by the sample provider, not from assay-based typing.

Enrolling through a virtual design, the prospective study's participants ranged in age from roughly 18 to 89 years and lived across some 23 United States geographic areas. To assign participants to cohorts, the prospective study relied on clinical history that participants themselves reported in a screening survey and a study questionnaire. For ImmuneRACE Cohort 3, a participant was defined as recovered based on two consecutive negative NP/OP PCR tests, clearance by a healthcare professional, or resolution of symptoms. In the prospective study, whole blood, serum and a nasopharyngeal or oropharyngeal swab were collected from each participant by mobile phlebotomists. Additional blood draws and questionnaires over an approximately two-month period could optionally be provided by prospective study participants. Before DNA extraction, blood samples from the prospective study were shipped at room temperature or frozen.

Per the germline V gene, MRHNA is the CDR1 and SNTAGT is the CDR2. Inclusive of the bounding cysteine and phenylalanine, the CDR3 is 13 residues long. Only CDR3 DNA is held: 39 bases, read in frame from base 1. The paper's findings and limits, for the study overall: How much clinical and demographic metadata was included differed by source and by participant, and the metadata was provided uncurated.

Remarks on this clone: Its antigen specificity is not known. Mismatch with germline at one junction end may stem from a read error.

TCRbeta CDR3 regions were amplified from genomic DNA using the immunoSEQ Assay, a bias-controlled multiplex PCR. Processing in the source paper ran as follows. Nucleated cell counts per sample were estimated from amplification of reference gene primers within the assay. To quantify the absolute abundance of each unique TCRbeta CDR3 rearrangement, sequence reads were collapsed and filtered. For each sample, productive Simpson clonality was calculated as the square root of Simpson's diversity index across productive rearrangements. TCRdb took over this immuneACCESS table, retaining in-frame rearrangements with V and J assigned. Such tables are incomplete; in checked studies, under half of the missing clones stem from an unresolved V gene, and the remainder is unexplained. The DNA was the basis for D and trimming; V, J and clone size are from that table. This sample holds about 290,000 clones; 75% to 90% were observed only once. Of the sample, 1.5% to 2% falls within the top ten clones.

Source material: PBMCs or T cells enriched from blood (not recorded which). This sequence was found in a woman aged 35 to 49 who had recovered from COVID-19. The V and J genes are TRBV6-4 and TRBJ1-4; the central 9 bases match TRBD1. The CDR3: CANRTGVNQKLFF. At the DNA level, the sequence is TGTGCCAACAGGACAGGGGTTAATCAAAAACTGTTTTTT.